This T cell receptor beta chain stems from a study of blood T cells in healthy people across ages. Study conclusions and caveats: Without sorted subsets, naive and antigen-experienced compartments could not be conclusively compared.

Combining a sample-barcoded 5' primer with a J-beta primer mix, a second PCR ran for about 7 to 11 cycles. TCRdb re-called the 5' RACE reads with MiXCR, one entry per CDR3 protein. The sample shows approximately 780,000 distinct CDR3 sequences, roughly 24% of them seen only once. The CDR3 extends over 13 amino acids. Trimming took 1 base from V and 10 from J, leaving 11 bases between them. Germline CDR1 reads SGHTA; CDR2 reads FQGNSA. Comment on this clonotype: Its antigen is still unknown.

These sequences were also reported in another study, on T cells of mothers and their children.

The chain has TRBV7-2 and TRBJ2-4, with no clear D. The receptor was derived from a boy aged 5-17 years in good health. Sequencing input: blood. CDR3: CASSLDFPGIQYF. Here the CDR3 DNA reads TGTGCCAGCAGCTTAGACTTTCCAGGAATTCAGTACTTC.